Shown below are 30 T cell receptor beta chains from a single sample sequenced in a study of T cells after yellow fever vaccination. MiXCR, applied by TCRdb to the 5' RACE reads, yields one record per CDR3 protein. Among 550,000 to 750,000 distinct CDR3 sequences, about 13% were seen once, and the ten largest hold over 11%. The sequences come from PBMCs, collected on the day of the yellow fever booster vaccination. These receptors were obtained from a man younger than 40 who received the YFV17D yellow fever vaccine.

This chain joins TRBV5-1 and TRBJ2-7; a weak D match, TRBD2 (6 bases). The CDR3 has 15 residues. Trimming took off 1 base at V and 4 bases at J, with 15 bases between the two ends. The V gene's germline CDR1 is SGHRS and CDR2 YFSETQ. DNA for the CDR3: TGCGCCAGCAGCTTGTTAGTCGCGGGGTTGTACGAGCAGTACTTC. Its protein product is CASSLLVAGLYEQYF.

This clonotype was observed a few times. The V gene is TRBV12-3 or TRBV12-4, the J gene TRBJ2-2; no definite D call. V lost 3 bases and J 1 base, leaving 6 bases between the germline ends. The CDR3 runs to 14 residues. The CDR3 nucleotides read TGTGCCAGCAGTTTTGCAGAGAACACCGGGGAGCTGTTTTTT. Its protein is CASSFAENTGELFF.

This clonotype came up many times. This chain connects TRBV20-1 to TRBJ2-2; possible D gene TRBD2, 5 bases. V was cut by 2 bases and J by 5 bases, with 15 bases left in between. CDR1 is DFQATT, CDR2 SNEGSKA, per germline (reference sequence). The CDR3 consists of 15 residues. In DNA form, the CDR3 reads TGCAGTGCTAGATACGGACTTGCCTCGACCGGGGAGCTGTTTTTT. Translated, it gives CSARYGLASTGELFF.

J is TRBJ2-1 and V is TRBV20-1, with D uncertain. With 5 bases removed from V and 7 bases from J, the gap between germline ends came to 15 bases. The CDR3 has 13 amino acids. The germline gives CDR1 DFQATT, CDR2 SNEGSKA (reference sequence). CDR3 nucleotides: TGCAGTGCTCAACGCAGCCCGGGTAATGAGCAGTTCTTC. Translating gives CSAQRSPGNEQFF.

The chain combines TRBV21-1 with TRBJ2-7. TRBV21-1 is deemed a pseudogene. The length of the CDR3 is 16 residues. The CDR3, as DNA: TGTGCCAGCAGCAAGACCTACCAGGACAGCTCCTACGAGCAGTACTTC. Its protein is CASSKTYQDSSYEQYF.

The rearrangement links TRBV5-6 to TRBJ1-2; TRBD1 agrees at 7 bases. The J segment lost 6 bases and the V segment lost 4 bases, leaving 9 bases of the junction unmatched. Per germline, CDR1 SGHDT and CDR2 YYEEEE. The CDR3 consists of 14 residues. DNA of the CDR3: TGTGCCAGCAGCCGCGGGGACAGAAAAGATGGCTACACCTTC. It encodes CASSRGDRKDGYTF. Full variable domain (missing parts from reference TRBV5-6 and TRBJ1-2): DAGVTQSPTHLIKTRGQQVTLRCSPKSGHDTVSWYQQALGQGPQFIFQYYEEEERQRGNFPDRFSGHQFPNYSSELNVNALLLGDSALYLCASSRGDRKDGYTFGSGTRLTVV.

The chain recombines TRBV5-1 with TRBJ2-5; TRBD2 is a possible D gene (5 bases). The V end lost 2 bases, the J end lost 1 base, and 12 bases lay between the germline ends. This CDR3 spans 15 amino acids. Germline-derived CDR1 and CDR2 are SGHRS and YFSETQ. Here the CDR3 reads CASSFRGISQETQYF. For the CDR3, the DNA is TGCGCCAGCAGCTTTCGAGGGATTTCCCAAGAGACCCAGTACTTC.

This clonotype came up a few times. The chain joins TRBV10-2 to TRBJ1-2, with D uncertain. Trimming removed 3 bases at V and 5 bases at J, with 7 bases between. The CDR3 runs to 12 residues. Germline assignment: CDR1 WSHSY and CDR2 SAAADI. The CDR3: CASSDQWYGYTF. In DNA form, the CDR3 reads TGCGCCAGCAGTGACCAGTGGTATGGCTACACCTTC.

The chain uses TRBV29-1 and TRBJ2-6; perhaps TRBD1 as D (6 bases). Deletions cut 4 bases from V and 2 bases from J, with 12 bases between. This CDR3 has 15 residues. Germline assignment: CDR1 SQVTM and CDR2 ANQGSEA. Here the CDR3 reads CSVAQGRPGANVLTF. The CDR3 region has the DNA TGCAGCGTTGCTCAGGGGCGGCCTGGGGCCAACGTCCTGACTTTC. Based on the CDR3 plus reference TRBV29-1 and TRBJ2-6, the full variable domain is SAVISQKPSRDICQRGTSLTIQCQVDSQVTMMFWYRQQPGQSLTLIATANQGSEATYESGFVIDKFPISRPNLTFSTLTVSNMSPEDSSIYLCSVAQGRPGANVLTFGAGSRLTVL.

This clonotype was seen more than once but under ten times. The chain has TRBV20-1 and TRBJ2-3, with D hard to call. V gave up 3 bases and J gave up 3 bases, with 13 bases separating them. The length of the CDR3 is 14 residues. Germline values: CDR1 DFQATT, CDR2 SNEGSKA (reference sequence). The CDR3 nucleotides are TGCAGTGCTAGTCCCCCCCTCCGGACAGATACGCAGTATTTT. This translates into CSASPPLRTDTQYF.

This clonotype appeared a few times. This sequence joins TRBV18 and TRBJ1-1; tentatively, D is TRBD1 (5 bases). The CDR3 consists of 15 residues. Germline values: CDR1 KGHSH, CDR2 LQKENI. Trimming removed 3 bases from V and 4 bases from J, with 15 bases in between. The CDR3 DNA is TGTGCCAGCTCACCTCCCTCAGGGTATATCACTGAAGCTTTCTTT. Protein product: CASSPPSGYITEAFF.

V gene TRBV10-3 combines with J gene TRBJ2-5; D may be TRBD2 (5 bases). Germline V gene data show CDR1 as ENHRY and CDR2 as SYGVKD. The CDR3 has 15 amino acids. V gave up 5 bases and J gave up 1 base, with 14 bases separating them. The DNA for the CDR3 is TGTGCCATCAGTCGGGAATTCGACCCCCAAGAGACCCAGTACTTC. As protein: CAISREFDPQETQYF.

V is TRBV10-3 and J is TRBJ2-1; D tentatively reads TRBD1 or TRBD2 (5 bases each). CDR1 is ENHRY, CDR2 SYGVKD, per germline. CDR3 length equals 13 residues. The V and J ends lost 6 bases and 4 bases respectively, with 10 bases between them. The CDR3 DNA follows: TGTGCCATCAGCCGGGACGGTTACAATGAGCAGTTCTTC. It yields the protein CAISRDGYNEQFF.

CDR3 residues: CASSQRAGHEQFF. CDR3 nucleotide sequence: TGTGCCAGCAGCCAGAGGGCCGGTCATGAGCAGTTCTTC. The chain carries TRBV3-1 and TRBJ2-1; a possible D gene is TRBD2 (5 bases). CDR1 and CDR2 from the germline V gene are LGHDT and YNNKEL (reference sequence). V lost 3 bases and J lost 8, with 11 bases in between. This CDR3 is 13 amino acids long.

J is TRBJ2-6 and V is TRBV7-3; no reliable D call. The germline V and J ends were trimmed by 2 bases and 0 bases, with 14 bases remaining between them. CDR1 and CDR2 from the germline V gene are SGHTA and FQGTGA. The CDR3 has 18 residues. This CDR3 reads CASSLGPRVFSGANVLTF. In DNA, the CDR3 is TGTGCCAGCAGCTTAGGACCTCGGGTGTTCTCTGGGGCCAACGTCCTGACTTTC.

The rearrangement joins TRBV7-2 to TRBJ2-1, with 10 bases matching TRBD1. J was trimmed by 13 bases and V by 0 bases; bases with no gene match: 12. This CDR3 region has 16 residues. Germline CDR1 SGHTA, CDR2 FQGNSA. The CDR3 spells CASSLAAGTGAVDQFF. CDR3 bases: TGTGCCAGCAGCTTAGCGGCAGGGACAGGGGCCGTTGATCAGTTCTTC.

This clonotype was observed a handful of times. J is TRBJ2-3 and V is TRBV12-3 or TRBV12-4; 10 bases map to TRBD2. The V segment lost 3 bases and the J segment 5 bases; nucleotides outside the gene matches: 2. The length of the CDR3 is 14 residues. CDR3 nucleotide sequence: TGTGCCAGCAGTTTCAGCGGGAGGGGAGATACGCAGTATTTT. It specifies CASSFSGRGDTQYF.

The genes are TRBV29-1 and TRBJ1-2; a possible D gene is TRBD1 (6 bases). The CDR3 consists of 11 residues. Germline-derived CDR1 and CDR2 are SQVTM and ANQGSEA. Deletions cut 4 bases from V and 8 bases from J, with 11 bases between. The DNA for the CDR3 is TGCAGCGTTGCAGGGGCTCACGGCTACACCTTC. Protein sequence: CSVAGAHGYTF.

This clonotype was detected only a few times. The chain has TRBV27 and TRBJ2-1; 7 bases are shared with TRBD2. V was clipped by 7 bases and J by 8 bases; unmatched bases: 14. In germline, CDR1 is MNHEY, CDR2 SMNVEV (reference sequence). The CDR3 sequence is 15 residues long. CDR3 DNA sequence: TGTGCCAGCACTCAAACTGGGACTGGGAGGGATGAGCAGTTCTTC. This sequence encodes CASTQTGTGRDEQFF.

This clonotype was recorded a few times. The chain links TRBV5-1 to TRBJ1-1; D uncertain. V lost 0 bases and J lost 1, with 7 bases in between. This CDR3 has 14 residues. The germline gives CDR1 SGHRS, CDR2 YFSETQ. Here the CDR3 DNA reads TGCGCCAGCAGCTTGGCCCCAGCGAACACTGAAGCTTTCTTT. This sequence encodes CASSLAPANTEAFF.

This clonotype was picked up a small number of times. The V and J genes are TRBV28 and TRBJ2-3, with D perhaps matching TRBD2 (6 bases). Germline V lookup: CDR1 MDHEN, CDR2 SYDVKM. Between the trimmed V and J ends, which lost 8 bases and 3 bases, there was a span of 18 bases. The CDR3 is made up of 15 amino acids. In nucleotides, the CDR3 is TGTGCCAGCTCTCCCGGGACTTCGAGAACAGATACGCAGTATTTT. It yields the protein CASSPGTSRTDTQYF.

This clonotype was observed a handful of times. The V gene is TRBV20-1, the J gene TRBJ2-7; a weak D match, TRBD2 (5 bases). Germline CDR1 and CDR2: DFQATT and SNEGSKA (reference sequence). The CDR3 is 14 residues long. Between the trimmed V and J ends, which lost 4 bases and 2 bases, there was a span of 15 bases. Here the CDR3 DNA reads TGCAGTGCTACTAGCAACCGAGGCACCTACGAGCAGTACTTC. Translated: CSATSNRGTYEQYF.

There are many counts of this clonotype. The chain combines TRBV7-2 with TRBJ2-2, with 16 bases fitting TRBD2. The CDR3 has 16 residues. CDR1 and CDR2 (germline): SGHTA, FQGNSA. Trimming at V came to 3 bases and at J to 5 bases, leaving 0 bases not matched to a gene. The CDR3 protein is CASSLGLAGGTGELFF. The CDR3 nucleotides read TGTGCCAGCAGCTTGGGACTAGCGGGAGGGACCGGGGAGCTGTTTTTT.

This clonotype was detected a few times. This chain joins TRBV5-6 and TRBJ2-7, with a tentative D call TRBD2 (6 bases). This CDR3 spans 17 amino acids. V was pared by 1 base and J by 3 bases, with 20 bases between. CDR1 is SGHDT and CDR2 is YYEEEE in the germline V gene. The CDR3 DNA reads as TGTGCCAGCAGCTTGAGTCCAGCGGGCCACTCCTTCTACGAGCAGTACTTC. Its translation: CASSLSPAGHSFYEQYF.

The chain employs TRBV20-1 and TRBJ2-1; perhaps TRBD1 as D (5 bases). From germline, CDR1 is DFQATT and CDR2 SNEGSKA (reference sequence). Trimming left V 3 bases short and J 9 bases short, with 27 bases between. The CDR3 extends over 17 amino acids. CDR3 protein: CSARPHPTISTQGEQFF. The CDR3 region has the DNA TGCAGTGCTAGGCCCCACCCTACGATCTCAACTCAGGGTGAGCAGTTCTTC.

This clonotype was seen more than once but under ten times. The rearrangement uses TRBV14 and TRBJ2-2; 7 bases are shared with TRBD2. This CDR3 has 15 residues. CDR1 is SGHDN and CDR2 is FVKESK in the germline V gene. Losses at the gene ends were 8 bases for V and 6 bases for J; bases not matched to a gene: 12. The CDR3 sequence is CASSTRAGASGELFF. CDR3 bases: TGTGCCAGCTCTACTCGGGCGGGAGCCTCCGGGGAGCTGTTTTTT. Complete variable domain (other parts from reference TRBV14 and TRBJ2-2): EAGVTQFPSHSVIEKGQTVTLRCDPISGHDNLYWYRRVMGKEIKFLLHFVKESKQDESGMPNNRFLAERTGGTYSTLKVQPAELEDSGVYFCASSTRAGASGELFFGEGSRLTVL.

This clonotype has more than one count but fewer than ten. The genes are TRBV7-9 and TRBJ2-1; a weak D match, TRBD2 (5 bases). CDR1 and CDR2 (germline): SEHNR, FQNEAQ (reference sequence). Deletions cut 3 bases from V and 2 bases from J, with 8 bases between. CDR3 length equals 14 residues. The CDR3 DNA reads as TGTGCCAGCAGCTTTCCGGGAACCTACAATGAGCAGTTCTTC. Protein product: CASSFPGTYNEQFF.

This clonotype was picked up a small number of times. The CDR3 region has the DNA TGTGCCACCAGTGATTTAGGGGGGTCTGGGGCCAACGTCCTGACTTTC. Translating it yields CATSDLGGSGANVLTF. The V and J genes are TRBV24-1 and TRBJ2-6; the D call may be TRBD1 or TRBD2 (6 bases each). The CDR3 contains 16 residues. Germline CDR1 KGHDR, CDR2 SFDVKD. The germline V and J ends were trimmed by 1 base and 1 base, with 7 bases remaining between them.

There are many counts of this clonotype. The chain carries TRBV12-3 or TRBV12-4 and TRBJ1-1; D gene uncertain. Trimming cost V 7 bases and J 4 bases, with 16 bases left between them. CDR3 length equals 14 residues. Here the CDR3 DNA reads TGTGCCAGCACCCCGGGGAGGACGGGCACTGAAGCTTTCTTT. This translates into CASTPGRTGTEAFF.

This clonotype occurred a few times. V gene TRBV29-1 combines with J gene TRBJ2-5; D not certain. CDR3 size: 13 residues. Germline loops: CDR1 SQVTM, CDR2 ANQGSEA. V was cut by 2 bases and J by 5 bases, with 12 bases left in between. CDR3 residues: CSVESVLGETQYF. CDR3 DNA sequence: TGCAGCGTTGAATCGGTACTTGGGGAGACCCAGTACTTC.